This T cell receptor (beta chain) came from a study of CD4 and CD8 cells across lung adenocarcinoma regions (dated by TCRdb to about 2018). With regard to the full study: To look at intratumor heterogeneity in the T cell receptor repertoire, the study compared tumor centers against tumor margins.

Looking up the germline V gene (reference sequence) yields CDR1 MNHEY and CDR2 SMNVEV. The CDR3 runs 15 amino acids, cysteine and phenylalanine included. Only the CDR3 DNA is retained, 45 bases long and in frame from the first base. Library preparation used PCR. The instrument was a HiSeq X Ten. The raw public reads went through TCRdb reprocessing: fastp at Q25, MiXCR clone calling, in-frame beta chains kept. Merged by CDR3 protein, the rows form single entries marked with the most common genes and DNA. The sample data list about 27,000 distinct CDR3 sequences, and 53% of these were observed just once. The biggest ten clones account for around 44% of the sample. The donors were patients who had localized lung adenocarcinoma, which is a subtype of non-small cell lung cancer. The samples were taken from the centers of localized lung adenocarcinomas. For TCR repertoire analysis, CD8+ T cells from tumor tissue were profiled separately from CD4+ T cells.

This clonotype was counted once. It has no known antigen specificity. Germline and junction disagree at one end, which may indicate a read error. The receptor comes from a male donor with lung adenocarcinoma. The CD4 and CD8 labels of this study may be unreliable. The source material was CD8+ T cells from the center of a lung tumor. Interpreted using the paper, the cell subset or site label stands for: tumor center region. The receptor chain draws on TRBV27 and TRBJ2-4; a tentative D call is TRBD1 (6 bases match). Here the CDR3 is given as CARGLAGRDKDIQYF. The DNA sequence is TGTGCCAGGGGGCTCGCGGGCCGGGACAAAGACATTCAGTACTTC.